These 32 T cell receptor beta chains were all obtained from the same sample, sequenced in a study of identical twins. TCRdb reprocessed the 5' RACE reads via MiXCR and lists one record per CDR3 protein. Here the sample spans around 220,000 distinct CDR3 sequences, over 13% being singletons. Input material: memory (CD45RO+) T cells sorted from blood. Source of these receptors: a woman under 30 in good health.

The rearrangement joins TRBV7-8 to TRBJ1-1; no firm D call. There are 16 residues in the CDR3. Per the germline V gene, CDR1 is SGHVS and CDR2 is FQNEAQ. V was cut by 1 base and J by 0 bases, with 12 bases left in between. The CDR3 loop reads CASSLVGVNVNTEAFF. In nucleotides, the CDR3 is TGTGCCAGCAGCTTAGTCGGGGTTAATGTGAACACTGAAGCTTTCTTT. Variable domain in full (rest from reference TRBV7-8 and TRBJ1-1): GAGVSQSPRYKVAKRGQDVALRCDPISGHVSLFWYQQALGQGPEFLTYFQNEAQLDKSGLPSDRFFAERPEGSVSTLKIQRTQQEDSAVYLCASSLVGVNVNTEAFFGQGTRLTVV.

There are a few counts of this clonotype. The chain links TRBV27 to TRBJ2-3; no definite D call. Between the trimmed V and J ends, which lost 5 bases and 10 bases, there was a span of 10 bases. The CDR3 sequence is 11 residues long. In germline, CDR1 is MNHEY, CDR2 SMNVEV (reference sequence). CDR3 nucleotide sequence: TGTGCCAGCAGTCCTATCGAGGCGCAGTATTTT. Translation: CASSPIEAQYF.

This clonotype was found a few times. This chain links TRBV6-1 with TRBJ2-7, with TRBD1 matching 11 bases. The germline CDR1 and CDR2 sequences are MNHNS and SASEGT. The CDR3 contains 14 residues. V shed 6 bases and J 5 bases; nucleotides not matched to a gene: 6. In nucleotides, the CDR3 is TGTGCCAGCAGGCGACCGGGACAGGGGGACGAGCAGTACTTC. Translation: CASRRPGQGDEQYF.

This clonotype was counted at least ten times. CDR3 protein: CASSLIGPRADTQYF. DNA for the CDR3: TGTGCCAGCAGCTTAATCGGCCCCCGGGCAGATACGCAGTATTTT. V and J are TRBV7-9 and TRBJ2-3, with no clear D. CDR3 length: 15 residues. Trimming left V 2 bases short and J 4 bases short, with 13 bases between. Germline values: CDR1 SEHNR, CDR2 FQNEAQ (reference sequence).

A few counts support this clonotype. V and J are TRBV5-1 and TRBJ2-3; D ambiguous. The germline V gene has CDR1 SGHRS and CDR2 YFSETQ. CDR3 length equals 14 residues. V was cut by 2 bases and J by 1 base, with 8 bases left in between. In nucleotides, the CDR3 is TGCGCCAGCAGCTTCGCGACTGGCACAGATACGCAGTATTTT. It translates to CASSFATGTDTQYF.

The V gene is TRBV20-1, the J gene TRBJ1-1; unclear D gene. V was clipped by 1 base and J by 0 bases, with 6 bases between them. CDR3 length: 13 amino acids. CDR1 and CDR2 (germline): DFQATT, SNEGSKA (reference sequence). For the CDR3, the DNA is TGCAGTGCTAGAGCCAGCCTGAACACTGAAGCTTTCTTT. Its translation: CSARASLNTEAFF.

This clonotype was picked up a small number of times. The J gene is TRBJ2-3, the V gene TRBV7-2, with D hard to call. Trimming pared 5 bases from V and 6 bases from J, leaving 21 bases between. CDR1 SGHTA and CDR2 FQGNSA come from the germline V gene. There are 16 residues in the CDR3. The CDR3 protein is CASSPPTTGPWDTQYF. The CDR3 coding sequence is TGTGCCAGCAGCCCACCGACGACTGGCCCTTGGGATACGCAGTATTTT. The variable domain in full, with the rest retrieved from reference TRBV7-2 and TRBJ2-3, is GAGVSQSPSNKVTEKGKDVELRCDPISGHTALYWYRQSLGQGLEFLIYFQGNSAPDKSGLPSDRFSAERTGGSVSTLTIQRTQQEDSAVYLCASSPPTTGPWDTQYFGPGTRLTVL.

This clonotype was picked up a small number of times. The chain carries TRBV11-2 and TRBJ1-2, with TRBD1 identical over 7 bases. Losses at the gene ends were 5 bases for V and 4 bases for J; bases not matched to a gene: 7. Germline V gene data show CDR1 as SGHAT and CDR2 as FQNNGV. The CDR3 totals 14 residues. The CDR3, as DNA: TGTGCCAGCAGCCGCACCGGGACAGCCTATGGCTACACCTTC. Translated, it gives CASSRTGTAYGYTF. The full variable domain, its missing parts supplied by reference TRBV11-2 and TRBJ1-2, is EAGVAQSPRYKIIEKRQSVAFWCNPISGHATLYWYQQILGQGPKLLIQFQNNGVVDDSQLPKDRFSAERLKGVDSTLKIQPAKLEDSAVYLCASSRTGTAYGYTFGSGTRLTVV.

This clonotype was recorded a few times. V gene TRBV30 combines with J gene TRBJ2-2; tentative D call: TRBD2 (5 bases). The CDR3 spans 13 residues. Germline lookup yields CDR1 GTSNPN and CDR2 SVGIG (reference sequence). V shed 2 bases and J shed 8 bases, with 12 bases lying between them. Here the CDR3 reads CAWSLRGSGELFF. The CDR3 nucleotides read TGTGCCTGGAGTCTTCGCGGGTCAGGGGAGCTGTTTTTT.

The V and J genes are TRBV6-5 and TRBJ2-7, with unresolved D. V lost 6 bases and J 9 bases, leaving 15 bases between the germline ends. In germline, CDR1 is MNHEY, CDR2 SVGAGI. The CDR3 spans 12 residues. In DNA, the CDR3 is TGTGCCAGCAGCGACGCAAGTACGAGGCAGTACTTC. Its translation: CASSDASTRQYF.

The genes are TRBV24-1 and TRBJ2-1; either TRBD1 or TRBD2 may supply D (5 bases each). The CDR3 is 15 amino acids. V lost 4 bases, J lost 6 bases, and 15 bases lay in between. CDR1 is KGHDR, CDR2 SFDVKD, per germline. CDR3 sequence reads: CATSESRDVRNEQFF. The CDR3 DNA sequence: TGTGCCACCAGTGAGAGCCGGGACGTACGCAATGAGCAGTTCTTC.

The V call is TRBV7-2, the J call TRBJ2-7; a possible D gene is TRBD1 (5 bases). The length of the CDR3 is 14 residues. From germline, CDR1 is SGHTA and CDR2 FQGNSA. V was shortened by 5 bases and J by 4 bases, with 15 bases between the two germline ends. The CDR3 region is CASSRQTPLYEQYF. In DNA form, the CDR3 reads TGTGCCAGCAGCCGACAGACTCCTCTTTACGAGCAGTACTTC.

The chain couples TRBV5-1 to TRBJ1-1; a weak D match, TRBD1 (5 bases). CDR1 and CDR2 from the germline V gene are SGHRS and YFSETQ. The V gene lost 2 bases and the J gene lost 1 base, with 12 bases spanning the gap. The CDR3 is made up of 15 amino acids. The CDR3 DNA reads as TGCGCCAGCAGCTTAGGGGCGACTACGAACACTGAAGCTTTCTTT. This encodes CASSLGATTNTEAFF. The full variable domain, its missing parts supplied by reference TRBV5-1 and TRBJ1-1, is KAGVTQTPRYLIKTRGQQVTLSCSPISGHRSVSWYQQTPGQGLQFLFEYFSETQRNKGNFPGRFSGRQFSNSRSEMNVSTLELGDSALYLCASSLGATTNTEAFFGQGTRLTVV.

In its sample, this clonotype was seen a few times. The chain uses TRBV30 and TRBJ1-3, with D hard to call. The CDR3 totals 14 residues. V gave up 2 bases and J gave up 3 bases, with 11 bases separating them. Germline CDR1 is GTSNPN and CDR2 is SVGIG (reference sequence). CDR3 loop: CAWSSPGDGNTIYF. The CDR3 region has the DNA TGTGCCTGGAGTAGCCCCGGGGATGGAAACACCATATATTTT.

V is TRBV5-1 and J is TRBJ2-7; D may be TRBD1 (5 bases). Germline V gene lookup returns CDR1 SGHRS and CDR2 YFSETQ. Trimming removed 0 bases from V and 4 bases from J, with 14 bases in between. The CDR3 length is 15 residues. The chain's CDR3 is CASSLAGRVEYEQYF. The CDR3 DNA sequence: TGCGCCAGCAGCTTGGCCGGCAGGGTGGAGTACGAGCAGTACTTC. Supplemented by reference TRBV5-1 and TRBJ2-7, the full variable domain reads KAGVTQTPRYLIKTRGQQVTLSCSPISGHRSVSWYQQTPGQGLQFLFEYFSETQRNKGNFPGRFSGRQFSNSRSEMNVSTLELGDSALYLCASSLAGRVEYEQYFGPGTRLTVT.

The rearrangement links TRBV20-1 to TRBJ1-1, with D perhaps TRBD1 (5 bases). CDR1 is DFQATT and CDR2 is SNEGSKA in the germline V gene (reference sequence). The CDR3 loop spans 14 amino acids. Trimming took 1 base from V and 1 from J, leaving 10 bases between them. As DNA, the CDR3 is TGCAGTGCTAGAGGAGGGGTCCCGAACACTGAAGCTTTCTTT. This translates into CSARGGVPNTEAFF.

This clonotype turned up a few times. The CDR3 loop is CASSVGGQGQETQYF. The CDR3, as DNA: TGTGCCAGCAGCGTAGGGGGACAGGGACAAGAGACCCAGTACTTC. The chain couples TRBV9 to TRBJ2-5; 9 nucleotides agree with TRBD1. Germline-derived CDR1 and CDR2 are SGDLS and YYNGEE. This CDR3 contains 15 residues. The J segment lost 2 bases and the V segment lost 0 bases, leaving 2 bases of the junction unmatched.

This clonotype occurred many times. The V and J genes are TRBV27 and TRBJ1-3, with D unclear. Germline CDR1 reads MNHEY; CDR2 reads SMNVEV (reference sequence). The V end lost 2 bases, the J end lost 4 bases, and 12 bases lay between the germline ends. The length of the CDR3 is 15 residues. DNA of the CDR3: TGTGCCAGCAGTTTAACTCCCCCCCCGGGAAACACCATATATTTT. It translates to CASSLTPPPGNTIYF.

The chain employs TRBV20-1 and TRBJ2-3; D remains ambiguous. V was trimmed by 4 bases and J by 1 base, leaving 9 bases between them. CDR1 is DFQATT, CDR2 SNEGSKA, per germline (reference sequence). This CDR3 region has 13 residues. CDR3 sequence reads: CSAKVGGTDTQYF. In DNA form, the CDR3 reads TGCAGTGCTAAGGTCGGAGGCACAGATACGCAGTATTTT.

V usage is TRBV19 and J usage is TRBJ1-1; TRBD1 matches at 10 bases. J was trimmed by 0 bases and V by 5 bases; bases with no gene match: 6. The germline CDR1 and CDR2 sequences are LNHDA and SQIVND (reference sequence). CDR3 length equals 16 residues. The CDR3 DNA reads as TGTGCCAGTAGTGACAGGGGGCGGCTACTGAACACTGAAGCTTTCTTT. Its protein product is CASSDRGRLLNTEAFF.

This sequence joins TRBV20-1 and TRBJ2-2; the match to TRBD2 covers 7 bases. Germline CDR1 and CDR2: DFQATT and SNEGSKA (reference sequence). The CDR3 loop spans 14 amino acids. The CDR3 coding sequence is TGCGGAACATCTCTGGGGGGGGTCACCGGGGAGCTGTTTTTT. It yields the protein CGTSLGGVTGELFF.

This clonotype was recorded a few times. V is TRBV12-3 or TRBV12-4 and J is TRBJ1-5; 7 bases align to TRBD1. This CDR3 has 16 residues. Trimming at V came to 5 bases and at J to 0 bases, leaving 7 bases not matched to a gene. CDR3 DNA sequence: TGTGCCAGCAGTCCCACAGGGGCGGGTAGCAATCAGCCCCAGCATTTT. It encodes CASSPTGAGSNQPQHF.

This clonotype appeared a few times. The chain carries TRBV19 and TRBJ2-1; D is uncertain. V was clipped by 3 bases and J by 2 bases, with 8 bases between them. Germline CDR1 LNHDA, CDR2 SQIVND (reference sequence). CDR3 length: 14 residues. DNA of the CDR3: TGTGCCAGTAGTATCGGAAACACCTACAATGAGCAGTTCTTC. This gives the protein CASSIGNTYNEQFF. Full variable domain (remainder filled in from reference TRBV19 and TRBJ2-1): DGGITQSPKYLFRKEGQNVTLSCEQNLNHDAMYWYRQDPGQGLRLIYYSQIVNDFQKGDIAEGYSVSREKKESFPLTVTSAQKNPTAFYLCASSIGNTYNEQFFGPGTRLTVL.

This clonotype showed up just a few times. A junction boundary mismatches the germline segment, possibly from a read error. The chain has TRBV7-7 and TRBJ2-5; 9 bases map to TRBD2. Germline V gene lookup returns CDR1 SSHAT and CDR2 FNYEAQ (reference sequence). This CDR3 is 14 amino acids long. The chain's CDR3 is CASSDSGGQETQYF. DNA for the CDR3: TGTGCTAGCAGCGATAGCGGGGGCCAAGAGACCCAGTACTTC.

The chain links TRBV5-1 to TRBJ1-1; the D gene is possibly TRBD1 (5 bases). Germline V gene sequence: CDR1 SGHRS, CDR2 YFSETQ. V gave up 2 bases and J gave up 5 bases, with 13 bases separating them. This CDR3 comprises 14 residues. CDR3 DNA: TGCGCCAGCAGCTTCCTCGGGCGGGGGACTGAAGCTTTCTTT. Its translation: CASSFLGRGTEAFF. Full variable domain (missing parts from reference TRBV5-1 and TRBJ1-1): KAGVTQTPRYLIKTRGQQVTLSCSPISGHRSVSWYQQTPGQGLQFLFEYFSETQRNKGNFPGRFSGRQFSNSRSEMNVSTLELGDSALYLCASSFLGRGTEAFFGQGTRLTVV.

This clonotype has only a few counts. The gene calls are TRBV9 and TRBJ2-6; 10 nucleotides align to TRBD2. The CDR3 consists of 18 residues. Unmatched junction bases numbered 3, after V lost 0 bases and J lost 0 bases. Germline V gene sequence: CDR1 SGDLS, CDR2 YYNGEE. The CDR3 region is CASSVASGRASGANVLTF. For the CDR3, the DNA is TGTGCCAGCAGCGTAGCCAGCGGGAGGGCCTCTGGGGCCAACGTCCTGACTTTC.

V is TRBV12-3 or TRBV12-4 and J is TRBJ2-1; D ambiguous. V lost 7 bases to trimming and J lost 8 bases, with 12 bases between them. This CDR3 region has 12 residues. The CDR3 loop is CASTSLSDEQFF. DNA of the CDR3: TGTGCCAGCACCTCTCTCAGCGATGAGCAGTTCTTC.

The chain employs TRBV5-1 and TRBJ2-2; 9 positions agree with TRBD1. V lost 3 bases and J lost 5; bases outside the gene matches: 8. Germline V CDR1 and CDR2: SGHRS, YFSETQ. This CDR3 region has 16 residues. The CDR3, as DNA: TGCGCCAGCAGCTCCTCTTTGACAGGGGGAACCGGGGAGCTGTTTTTT. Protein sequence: CASSSSLTGGTGELFF.

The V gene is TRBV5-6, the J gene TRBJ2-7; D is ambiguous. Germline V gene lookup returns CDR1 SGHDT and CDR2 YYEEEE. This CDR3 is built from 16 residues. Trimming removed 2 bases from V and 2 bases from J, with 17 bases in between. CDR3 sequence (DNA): TGTGCCAGCAGCTTCGACCCAGGAATTTCTGCCTACGAGCAGTACTTC. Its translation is CASSFDPGISAYEQYF.

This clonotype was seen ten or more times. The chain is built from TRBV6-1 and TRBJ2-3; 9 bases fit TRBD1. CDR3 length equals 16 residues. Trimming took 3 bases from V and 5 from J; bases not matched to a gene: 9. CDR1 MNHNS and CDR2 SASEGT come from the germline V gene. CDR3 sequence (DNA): TGTGCCAGCAGTGACCAACCGGGACAGGGCGGAGATACGCAGTATTTT. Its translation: CASSDQPGQGGDTQYF.

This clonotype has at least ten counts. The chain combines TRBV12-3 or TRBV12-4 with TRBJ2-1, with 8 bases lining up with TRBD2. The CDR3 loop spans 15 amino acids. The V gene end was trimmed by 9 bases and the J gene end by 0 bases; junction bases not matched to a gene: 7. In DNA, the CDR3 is TGTGCCAGTACCCCCGGGGGGGCCTCCTACAATGAGCAGTTCTTC. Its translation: CASTPGGASYNEQFF.

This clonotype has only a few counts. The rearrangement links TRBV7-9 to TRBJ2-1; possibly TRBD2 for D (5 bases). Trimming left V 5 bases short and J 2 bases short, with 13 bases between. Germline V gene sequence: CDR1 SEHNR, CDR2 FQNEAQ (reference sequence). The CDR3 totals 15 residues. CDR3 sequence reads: CASSVGSQPYNEQFF. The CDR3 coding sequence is TGTGCCAGCAGCGTAGGGAGCCAGCCCTACAATGAGCAGTTCTTC.